These 22 T cell receptor beta chains were sequenced from one sample in a study of blood T cells in healthy people across ages. Next came a second PCR, run for about 6 to 12 cycles, which used a sample-barcoded 5' primer along with a J-beta primer mix. Via MiXCR, TCRdb re-called the 5' RACE reads, giving one row per CDR3 protein. The table lists over 600,000 distinct CDR3 sequences, roughly three fifths of them singletons. Sequences were obtained from blood. These receptor sequences come from a middle-aged man in good health.

The genes are TRBV9 and TRBJ2-1; 8 nucleotides match TRBD2. CDR1 is SGDLS, CDR2 YYNGEE, per germline. The CDR3 contains 16 residues. J lost 8 bases, V lost 0 bases, and 10 bases had no gene match. CDR3 protein: CASSVDARGGQDEQFF. In nucleotides, the CDR3 is TGTGCCAGCAGCGTAGACGCCCGGGGGGGGCAGGATGAGCAGTTCTTC.

The chain joins TRBV12-3 or TRBV12-4 to TRBJ2-7; TRBD1 matches at 12 bases. This CDR3 contains 16 residues. V lost 3 bases and J lost 5; bases outside the gene matches: 8. The CDR3 loop reads CASSFRDRGQFHEQYF. CDR3 DNA sequence: TGTGCCAGCAGTTTCCGGGACAGGGGGCAGTTCCACGAGCAGTACTTC.

This clonotype was detected a few times. The genes are TRBV5-1 and TRBJ2-7, with TRBD1 matching 8 bases. CDR1 is SGHRS and CDR2 is YFSETQ in the germline V gene. After removal of 4 bases from V and 1 base from J, the junction contained 7 bases not matched to a gene. This CDR3 is built from 15 residues. The CDR3 spells CASSQSDRGSYEQYF. The CDR3 nucleotides read TGCGCCAGCAGCCAGTCCGACAGGGGATCCTACGAGCAGTACTTC.

The chain combines TRBV27 with TRBJ2-3; 8 nucleotides align to TRBD2. The V segment lost 9 bases and the J segment 6 bases; nucleotides outside the gene matches: 11. The germline CDR1 and CDR2 sequences are MNHEY and SMNVEV (reference sequence). The length of the CDR3 is 14 residues. In nucleotides, the CDR3 is TGTGCCAGTTACCTAGCGGGCCGGGAGGATACGCAGTATTTT. It translates to CASYLAGREDTQYF.

The chain has TRBV6-6 and TRBJ2-5; 12 nucleotides agree with TRBD1. This CDR3 has 16 amino acids. Germline-derived CDR1 and CDR2 are MNHNY and SVGAGI (reference sequence). Trimming removed 3 bases from V and 5 bases from J; junction bases left unmatched: 7. In DNA, the CDR3 is TGTGCCAGCAGTTATCATGGGACAGGGGGCGTGGAGACCCAGTACTTC. Translation gives CASSYHGTGGVETQYF.

The J gene is TRBJ2-3, the V gene TRBV5-6; D gene unclear. The germline V and J ends were trimmed by 0 bases and 0 bases, with 11 bases remaining between them. The germline V gene has CDR1 SGHDT and CDR2 YYEEEE. The CDR3 runs to 16 residues. The CDR3 region is CASSLVGQASTDTQYF. In DNA, the CDR3 is TGTGCCAGCAGCTTGGTTGGTCAAGCTAGCACAGATACGCAGTATTTT. Looking up the rest from reference TRBV5-6 and TRBJ2-3 gives the full variable domain: DAGVTQSPTHLIKTRGQQVTLRCSPKSGHDTVSWYQQALGQGPQFIFQYYEEEERQRGNFPDRFSGHQFPNYSSELNVNALLLGDSALYLCASSLVGQASTDTQYFGPGTRLTVL.

This clonotype has a single count. The V gene is TRBV28, the J gene TRBJ2-3, with D perhaps matching TRBD2 (6 bases). This CDR3 region has 16 residues. Germline CDR1 is MDHEN and CDR2 is SYDVKM. V lost 1 base and J lost 3, with 14 bases in between. CDR3 nucleotide sequence: TGTGCCAGCAGTTTATTATCGGGAGCAGGTACAGATACGCAGTATTTT. This sequence encodes CASSLLSGAGTDTQYF.

The V call is TRBV20-1, the J call TRBJ1-2; D possibly corresponds to TRBD1 (5 bases). The CDR3 has 11 residues. Germline CDR1 and CDR2: DFQATT and SNEGSKA (reference sequence). V lost 5 bases and J lost 9, with 13 bases in between. The CDR3 region is CSAGPLDSYTF. The CDR3, as DNA: TGCAGTGCTGGACCCCTGGACAGCTACACCTTC.

This clonotype was observed a handful of times. The J gene is TRBJ2-1, the V gene TRBV5-6, with D perhaps TRBD2 (5 bases). The CDR3 spans 14 residues. Deletions cut 3 bases from V and 4 bases from J, with 11 bases between. Germline V gives CDR1 SGHDT, CDR2 YYEEEE. CDR3 in DNA: TGTGCCAGCAGCTACTCGGGAAGGTACAATGAGCAGTTCTTC. Amino acids: CASSYSGRYNEQFF.

The J gene is TRBJ2-5, the V gene TRBV11-2; D is unresolved. Deletions cut 4 bases from V and 2 bases from J, with 14 bases between. Germline CDR1 and CDR2: SGHAT and FQNNGV. The CDR3 sequence is 15 residues long. The CDR3 nucleotides read TGTGCCAGCAGCTCAGTAGACCCGATGCAAGAGACCCAGTACTTC. Residues: CASSSVDPMQETQYF.

In its sample, this clonotype was seen a few times. V gene TRBV28 combines with J gene TRBJ2-5; the D gene is possibly TRBD2 (6 bases). The end of the DNA fits TRBJ2-7 better, so the J call may be wrong. The CDR3 is 13 residues long. Germline V gene data show CDR1 as MDHEN and CDR2 as SYDVKM. The CDR3 protein is CASTSIVGGEQYF. In DNA, the CDR3 is TGTGCCAGCACCTCGATAGTGGGGGGCGAGCAGTACTTC.

This clonotype was counted a single time. The CDR3 here is CASSRDYSIDEQYF. CDR3 in DNA: TGTGCCAGCAGCCGGGACTATTCTATCGACGAGCAGTACTTC. The chain combines TRBV11-2 with TRBJ2-4; 7 nucleotides agree with TRBD2. Near its end, the DNA agrees better with TRBJ2-7, so the J call may be wrong. Germline assignment: CDR1 SGHAT and CDR2 FQNNGV. This CDR3 has 14 amino acids.

The V gene is TRBV11-3, the J gene TRBJ2-5; 8 bases align to TRBD2. Germline V lookup: CDR1 SGHNT, CDR2 YENEEA. The CDR3 is made up of 16 amino acids. The trim removed 5 bases at V and 1 base at J, leaving 9 bases unmatched. The CDR3 nucleotides read TGTGCCAGCAGCCTTTCACGGACTAGCTTCCAAGAGACCCAGTACTTC. Its translation: CASSLSRTSFQETQYF.

This clonotype has more than one count but fewer than ten. This chain uses TRBV7-2 with TRBJ1-1; a weak D match, TRBD1 (6 bases). CDR3 size: 16 residues. CDR1 is SGHTA and CDR2 is FQGNSA in the germline V gene. Trimming cost V 2 bases and J 2 bases, with 15 bases left between them. The CDR3 spells CASSLNRRQENTEAFF. CDR3 coding DNA: TGTGCCAGCAGCTTAAACCGCCGACAGGAAAACACTGAAGCTTTCTTT.

The V gene is TRBV6-5, the J gene TRBJ1-3, with 8 bases lining up with TRBD1. Germline V gene data show CDR1 as MNHEY and CDR2 as SVGAGI. The CDR3 sequence is 14 residues long. V shed 7 bases, J shed 2 bases, and the junction held 4 bases outside the gene matches. The CDR3 DNA sequence: TGTGCCAGCACCCCGGACAGGGCTGGAAACACCATATATTTT. Its protein product is CASTPDRAGNTIYF.

The V gene is TRBV20-1, the J gene TRBJ2-3, with TRBD1 matching 7 bases. This CDR3 has 17 amino acids. The germline CDR1 and CDR2 sequences are DFQATT and SNEGSKA (reference sequence). The V gene end was trimmed by 5 bases and the J gene end by 1 base; junction bases not matched to a gene: 15. DNA for the CDR3: TGCAGTGCTTTACGCAACCGAGGGGGCGCTGGCACAGATACGCAGTATTTT. Residues: CSALRNRGGAGTDTQYF.

The chain recombines TRBV9 with TRBJ2-1, with 8 nucleotides matching TRBD1. From germline, CDR1 is SGDLS and CDR2 YYNGEE. The CDR3 covers 12 residues. V lost 7 bases to trimming and J lost 6 bases; unmatched junction nucleotides: 3. DNA of the CDR3: TGTGCCAGCGGACAGGGAGTCAATGAGCAGTTCTTC. Encoded protein: CASGQGVNEQFF.

The V gene is TRBV29-1, the J gene TRBJ2-5; a weak D match, TRBD1 (5 bases). The DNA matches TRBJ2-7 better at its end, which makes the J call doubtful. From germline, CDR1 is SQVTM and CDR2 ANQGSEA. The CDR3 consists of 15 residues. This CDR3 reads CSVEGKGDSAYEQYF. CDR3 nucleotide sequence: TGCAGCGTTGAAGGTAAGGGCGACAGTGCCTACGAGCAGTACTTC.

This clonotype showed up many times. The V and J genes are TRBV5-1 and TRBJ2-5, with D possibly matching TRBD1 (5 bases). The CDR3 spans 13 residues. The germline gives CDR1 SGHRS, CDR2 YFSETQ. The V and J ends lost 5 bases and 3 bases respectively, with 11 bases between them. The chain's CDR3 is CASRGQGEETQYF. The CDR3 bases are TGCGCCAGCAGAGGGCAGGGCGAAGAGACCCAGTACTTC.

DNA of the CDR3: TGCAGTGCTAGGCCTAGCGGGAGAGGGGTTGGTACGCAGTATTTT. It yields the protein CSARPSGRGVGTQYF. The rearrangement joins TRBV20-1 to TRBJ2-3; TRBD2 agrees at 10 bases. Losses at the gene ends were 3 bases for V and 8 bases for J; bases not matched to a gene: 11. The CDR3 consists of 15 residues. CDR1 DFQATT and CDR2 SNEGSKA come from the germline V gene (reference sequence).

A few counts support this clonotype. CDR3 in DNA: TGTGCCACCAAGGGACAGGGGGACCAGCCCCAGCATTTT. Translated, it gives CATKGQGDQPQHF. This chain uses TRBV24-1 with TRBJ1-5; TRBD1 agrees at 11 bases. The germline V gene has CDR1 KGHDR and CDR2 SFDVKD. The CDR3 runs to 13 residues. J gave up 7 bases and V 8 bases, and 3 bases lay outside the gene matches.

This sequence joins TRBV6-1 and TRBJ2-7, with a possible D match to TRBD2 (5 bases). The CDR3 spans 13 residues. CDR1 is MNHNS, CDR2 SASEGT, per germline. V lost 5 bases to trimming and J lost 2 bases, with 10 bases between them. The CDR3 region is CASSNSGAYEQYF. The CDR3 DNA reads TGTGCCAGCAGTAATTCCGGGGCCTACGAGCAGTACTTC.